Listed here are 15 T cell receptor beta chains from one sample, sequenced in a study of blood T cell repertoires in COVID-19. TCRdb's copy holds only in-frame clones and misses some; the assay was immunoSEQ multiplex PCR. Of 180,000 or so clones in the sample, 75% to 85% were seen once. The specimen was peripheral blood. Receptors were obtained from a woman aged 35 to 49 with COVID-19, enrolled during active disease.

The table lists this clone with a count of one. This chain links TRBV10-3 with TRBJ2-7, with 11 bases aligning to TRBD1. Trimming took 2 bases from V and 0 from J; bases not matched to a gene: 0. The CDR3 loop spans 15 amino acids. Germline loops: CDR1 ENHRY, CDR2 SYGVKD. CDR3 region: CAISEGTGGSYEQYV. CDR3 sequence (DNA): TGTGCCATCAGTGAGGGGACAGGGGGCTCCTACGAGCAGTACGTC.

V and J are TRBV2 and TRBJ1-2, with 7 bases aligning to TRBD1. The germline V gene has CDR1 SNHLY and CDR2 FYNNEI. CDR3 length: 18 residues. Trimming took 4 bases from V and 7 from J; bases not matched to a gene: 21. The CDR3 reads CASSGLTRQGLVPGGYTF. For the CDR3, the DNA is TGTGCCAGCAGTGGGTTGACTCGACAGGGTCTTGTTCCCGGTGGCTACACCTTC.

In this sample, this clone turned up once. J is TRBJ2-3 and V is TRBV28, with a weak D call TRBD2 (7 bases). The germline V and J ends were trimmed by 3 bases and 7 bases, with 20 bases remaining between them. CDR1 and CDR2 (germline): MDHEN, SYDVKM. This CDR3 is 16 amino acids long. The CDR3 nucleotides read TGTGCCAGCAGTTTGGGGGGGGCTAGCTATTCGAATACGCAGTATTTT. It encodes CASSLGGASYSNTQYF.

V gene TRBV5-4 combines with J gene TRBJ2-1, with 14 bases fitting TRBD2. CDR1 and CDR2 (germline): SGHNT, YYREEE (reference sequence). V lost 4 bases, J lost 6 bases, and 6 bases stayed unmatched. The CDR3 covers 16 residues. In DNA, the CDR3 is TGTGCCAGCAGCGTAGATGGGACTAGCGGGAGCAATGAGCAGTTCTTC. This codes for CASSVDGTSGSNEQFF.

The rearrangement links TRBV6-5 to TRBJ2-2; TRBD1 matches 10 bases. The CDR3 runs to 14 residues. With 7 bases clipped from V and 4 bases from J, the junction kept 3 bases outside the gene matches. The germline gives CDR1 MNHEY, CDR2 SVGAGI. In DNA form, the CDR3 reads TGTGCCAGCACGACAGGGGGCACCACCGGGGAGCTGTTTTTT. It encodes CASTTGGTTGELFF.

The V gene is TRBV2, the J gene TRBJ2-5, with a possible D match to TRBD2 (5 bases). Between the trimmed V and J ends, which lost 7 bases and 2 bases, there was a span of 11 bases. Germline CDR1 is SNHLY and CDR2 is FYNNEI. The CDR3 sequence is 13 residues long. CDR3 DNA sequence: TGTGCCAGCACGAGGGAACAACAAGAGACCCAGTACTTC. It yields the protein CASTREQQETQYF.

V gene TRBV7-2 combines with J gene TRBJ1-1; D possibly corresponds to TRBD1 (5 bases). Trimming cost V 1 base and J 7 bases, with 13 bases left between them. Germline assignment: CDR1 SGHTA and CDR2 FQGNSA. The length of the CDR3 is 14 residues. In DNA, the CDR3 is TGTGCCAGCAGCTTAGATCCTCGGGGGGGTGAAGCTTTCTTT. Its protein is CASSLDPRGGEAFF.

This chain links TRBV13 with TRBJ1-2, with D possibly matching TRBD1 (6 bases). Germline-derived CDR1 and CDR2 are PRHDT and FYEKMQ (reference sequence). V dropped 0 bases and J dropped 8 bases, with 7 bases sitting between them. The CDR3 has 12 residues. This chain's CDR3 is CASSLGTGGYTF. The CDR3 nucleotides are TGTGCCAGCAGCTTAGGCACAGGGGGCTACACCTTC.

This clone appeared a single time. The V call is TRBV20-1, the J call TRBJ2-1; D ambiguous. CDR1 and CDR2 from the germline V gene are DFQATT and SNEGSKA (reference sequence). The CDR3 extends over 11 amino acids. V lost 5 bases to trimming and J lost 7 bases, with 9 bases between them. The DNA of the CDR3 is TGCAGTGCTGAACACCTTAATGAGCAGTTCTTC. Its protein product is CSAEHLNEQFF.

Worth noting for this clone: The sample holds other DNA sequences that translate to the same CDR3. CDR3 loop: CAWRDRGPNNSPLHF. The CDR3 DNA reads TGTGCCTGGAGGGACAGGGGACCCAATAATTCACCCCTCCACTTT. The chain joins TRBV30 to TRBJ1-6, with 9 bases fitting TRBD1. Germline V gene lookup returns CDR1 GTSNPN and CDR2 SVGIG (reference sequence). Germline trimming cut 3 bases from V and 5 bases from J; bases unmatched to any gene: 5. The CDR3 consists of 15 residues.

The chain has TRBV6-6 and TRBJ2-1; D not resolved. This CDR3 spans 12 amino acids. Germline V gene data show CDR1 as MNHNY and CDR2 as SVGAGI (reference sequence). With 6 bases removed from V and 4 bases from J, the gap between germline ends came to 7 bases. CDR3 nucleotide sequence: TGTGCCAGCAGCCCCGCGTACAATGAGCAGTTCTTC. Amino acids: CASSPAYNEQFF.

As DNA, the CDR3 is TGTGCCAGCAGCACCGCTGTGAGCTCCTACAATGAGCAGTTCTTC. This encodes CASSTAVSSYNEQFF. The genes are TRBV7-3 and TRBJ2-1, with D hard to call. CDR3 length: 15 amino acids. V lost 5 bases and J 0 bases, leaving 11 bases between the germline ends. Germline CDR1 and CDR2: SGHTA and FQGTGA.

The CDR3 coding sequence is TGTGCCAGCAGCTTAGACGGGGTCGGCGAGCAGTACTTC. Translating it yields CASSLDGVGEQYF. The rearrangement links TRBV11-2 to TRBJ2-7, with TRBD2 as a possible D gene (5 bases). Per germline, CDR1 SGHAT and CDR2 FQNNGV. V shed 0 bases and J shed 6 bases, with 9 bases lying between them. The CDR3 spans 13 residues.

The genes are TRBV6-5 and TRBJ1-1; the D is unclear. The V gene lost 6 bases and the J gene lost 2 bases, with 13 bases spanning the gap. CDR3 size: 14 residues. Germline CDR1 MNHEY, CDR2 SVGAGI. This CDR3 is CASSLTGINTEAFF. The CDR3 region has the DNA TGTGCCAGCAGCCTGACGGGGATTAACACTGAAGCTTTCTTT.

The chain uses TRBV28 and TRBJ1-2; 8 positions agree with TRBD1. The trim removed 3 bases at V and 0 bases at J, leaving 12 bases unmatched. This CDR3 comprises 18 residues. CDR1 is MDHEN and CDR2 is SYDVKM in the germline V gene. The CDR3 sequence is CASSFRGQAMWANYGYTF. CDR3 coding DNA: TGTGCCAGCAGTTTTCGGGGACAGGCAATGTGGGCTAACTATGGCTACACCTTC.